The 3 T cell receptor beta chains listed next were all sequenced from one sample in a study of T-cell reconstitution after alpha-beta-depleted transplantation in children. Using unique molecular identifiers, the investigators prepared the TCRbeta library. TCRdb passed the PCR reads through MiXCR, listing each CDR3 protein once. The table includes a few hundred thousand distinct CDR3 sequences, 25% to 30% detected once. Sequenced here: PBMCs, sampled before TCRalphabeta/CD19-depleted stem cell transplant. The origin of the receptors is a boy less than two years old with Wiskott-Aldrich syndrome, due to receive a stem cell transplant.

This clonotype was observed a few times. The V and J genes are TRBV5-1 and TRBJ2-3; TRBD2 is a possible D gene (5 bases). V was trimmed by 6 bases and J by 5 bases, leaving 16 bases between them. The CDR3 is 14 residues long. Germline values: CDR1 SGHRS, CDR2 YFSETQ. CDR3 DNA: TGCGCCAGCAAGCTTGGGAGTATGGGAGATACGCAGTATTTT. It translates to CASKLGSMGDTQYF.

V is TRBV3-1 and J is TRBJ2-1, with 12 positions matching TRBD2. The trim removed 3 bases at V and 8 bases at J, leaving 8 bases unmatched. Germline V gene lookup returns CDR1 LGHDT and CDR2 YNNKEL (reference sequence). This CDR3 is built from 16 residues. DNA for the CDR3: TGTGCCAGCAGCCATCCCGGGACTAGCGGGCGGGATGAGCAGTTCTTC. This codes for CASSHPGTSGRDEQFF.

This clonotype was seen many times. This chain connects TRBV6-2 or TRBV6-3 to TRBJ2-7, with 12 bases aligning to TRBD2. The trim removed 6 bases at V and 4 bases at J, leaving 4 bases unmatched. The CDR3 runs to 14 residues. Germline V gene lookup returns CDR1 MNHEY and CDR2 SVGEGT. CDR3 sequence: CASRRLAGGYEQYF. The CDR3 region has the DNA TGTGCCAGCAGGCGTCTAGCGGGAGGGTACGAGCAGTACTTC.